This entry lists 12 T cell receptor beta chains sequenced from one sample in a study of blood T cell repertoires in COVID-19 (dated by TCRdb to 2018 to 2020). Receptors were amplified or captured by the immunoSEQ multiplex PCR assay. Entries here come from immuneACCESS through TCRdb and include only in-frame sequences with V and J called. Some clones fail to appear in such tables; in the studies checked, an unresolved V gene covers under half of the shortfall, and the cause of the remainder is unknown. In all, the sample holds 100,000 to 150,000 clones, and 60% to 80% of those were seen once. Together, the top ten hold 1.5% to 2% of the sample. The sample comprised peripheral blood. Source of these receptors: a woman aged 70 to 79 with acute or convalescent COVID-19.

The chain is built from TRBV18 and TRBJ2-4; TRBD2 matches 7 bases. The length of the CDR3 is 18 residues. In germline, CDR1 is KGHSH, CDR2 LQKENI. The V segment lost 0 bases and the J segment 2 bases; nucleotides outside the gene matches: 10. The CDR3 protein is CASSPPLPERETKNIQYF. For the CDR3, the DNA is TGTGCCAGCTCACCACCGTTACCCGAGCGGGAAACCAAAAACATTCAGTACTTC. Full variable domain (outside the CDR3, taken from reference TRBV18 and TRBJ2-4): NAGVMQNPRHLVRRRGQEARLRCSPMKGHSHVYWYRQLPEEGLKFMVYLQKENIIDESGMPKERFSAEFPKEGPSILRIQQVVRGDSAAYFCASSPPLPERETKNIQYFGAGTRLSVL.

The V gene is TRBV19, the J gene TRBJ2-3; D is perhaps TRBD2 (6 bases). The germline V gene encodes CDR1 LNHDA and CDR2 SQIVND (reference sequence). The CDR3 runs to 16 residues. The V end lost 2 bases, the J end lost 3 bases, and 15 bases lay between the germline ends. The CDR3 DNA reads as TGTGCCAGTAGTATAAGGGGACTGGGAACAACAGATACGCAGTATTTT. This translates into CASSIRGLGTTDTQYF.

CDR3 region: CASSLEAGGEQYF. CDR3 nucleotide sequence: TGTGCCAGCAGCTTGGAGGCAGGGGGCGAGCAGTACTTC. V and J are TRBV5-8 and TRBJ2-7, with TRBD1 matching over 7 bases. This CDR3 contains 13 residues. Germline CDR1 and CDR2: SGHTS and YDEGEE. Trimming at V came to 0 bases and at J to 6 bases, leaving 3 bases not matched to a gene.

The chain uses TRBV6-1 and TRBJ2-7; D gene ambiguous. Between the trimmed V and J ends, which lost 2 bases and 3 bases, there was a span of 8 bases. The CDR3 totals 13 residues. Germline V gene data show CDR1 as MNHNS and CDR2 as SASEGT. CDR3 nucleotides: TGTGCCAGCAGTGAAAATACGGGCTACGAGCAGTACTTC. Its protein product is CASSENTGYEQYF.

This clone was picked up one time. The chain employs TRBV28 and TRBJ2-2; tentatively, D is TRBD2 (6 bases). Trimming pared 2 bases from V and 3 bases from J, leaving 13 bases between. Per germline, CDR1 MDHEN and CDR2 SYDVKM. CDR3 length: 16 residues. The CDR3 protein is CASSLSGGGDTGELFF. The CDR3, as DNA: TGTGCCAGCAGTTTAAGTGGGGGAGGCGACACCGGGGAGCTGTTTTTT. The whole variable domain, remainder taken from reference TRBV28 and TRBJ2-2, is DVKVTQSSRYLVKRTGEKVFLECVQDMDHENMFWYRQDPGLGLRLIYFSYDVKMKEKGDIPEGYSVSREKKERFSLILESASTNQTSMYLCASSLSGGGDTGELFFGEGSRLTVL.

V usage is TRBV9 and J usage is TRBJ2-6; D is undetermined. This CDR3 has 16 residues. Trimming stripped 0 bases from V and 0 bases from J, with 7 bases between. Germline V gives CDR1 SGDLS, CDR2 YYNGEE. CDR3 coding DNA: TGTGCCAGCAGCGTAGCTGGCTTCTCTGGGGCCAACGTCCTGACTTTC. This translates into CASSVAGFSGANVLTF.

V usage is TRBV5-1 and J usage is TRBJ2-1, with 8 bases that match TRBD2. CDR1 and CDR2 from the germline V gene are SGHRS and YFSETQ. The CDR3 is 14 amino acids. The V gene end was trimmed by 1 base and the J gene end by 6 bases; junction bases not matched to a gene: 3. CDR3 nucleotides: TGCGCCAGCAGCTTGTCTAGCGGGCCCAATGAGCAGTTCTTC. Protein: CASSLSSGPNEQFF.

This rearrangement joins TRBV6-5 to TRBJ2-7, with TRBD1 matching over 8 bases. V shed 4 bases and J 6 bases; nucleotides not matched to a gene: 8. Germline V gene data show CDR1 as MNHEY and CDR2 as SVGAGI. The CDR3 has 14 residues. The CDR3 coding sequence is TGTGCCAGCAGTTCCGGGACAGGATGGAGCGAGCAGTACTTC. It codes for CASSSGTGWSEQYF.

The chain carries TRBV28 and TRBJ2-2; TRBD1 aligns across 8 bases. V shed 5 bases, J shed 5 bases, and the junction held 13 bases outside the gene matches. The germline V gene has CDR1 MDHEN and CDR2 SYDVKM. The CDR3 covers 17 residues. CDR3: CASSNSPGQDSTGELFF. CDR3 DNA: TGTGCCAGCAGTAACAGTCCGGGACAGGATTCAACCGGGGAGCTGTTTTTT.

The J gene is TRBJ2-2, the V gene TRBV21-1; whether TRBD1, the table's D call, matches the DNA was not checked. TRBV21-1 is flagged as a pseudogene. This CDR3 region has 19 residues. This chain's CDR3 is CASSTYRDRDHIFTGELFF. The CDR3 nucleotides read TGTGCCAGCAGCACTTACCGGGACAGGGACCATATATTCACCGGGGAGCTGTTTTTT.

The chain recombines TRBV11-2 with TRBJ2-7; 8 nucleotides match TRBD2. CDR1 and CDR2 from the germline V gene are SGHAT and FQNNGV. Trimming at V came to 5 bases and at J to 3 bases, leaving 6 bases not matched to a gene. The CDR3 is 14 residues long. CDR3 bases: TGTGCCAGCAGCCGTGGCGGGGGGATCTACGAGCAGTACTTC. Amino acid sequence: CASSRGGGIYEQYF.

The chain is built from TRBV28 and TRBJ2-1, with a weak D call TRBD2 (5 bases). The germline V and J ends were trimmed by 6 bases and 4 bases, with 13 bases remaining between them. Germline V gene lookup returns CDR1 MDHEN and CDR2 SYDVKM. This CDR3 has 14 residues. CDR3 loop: CASSPSSSYNEQFF. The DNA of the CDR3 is TGTGCCAGCAGCCCATCTAGCTCTTACAATGAGCAGTTCTTC.